Below, 13 T cell receptor beta chains from the same sample are listed, as sequenced in a study of Ad26.COV2.S vaccination and SARS-CoV-2 variants. Documented treatment: over 15 received Ad26.COV2.S at low or high dose, single or two shots; roughly five received placebo; per-sample allocation not given. After the first vaccine or placebo injection, samples were drawn on day 63. Sequenced by immunoSEQ multiplex PCR; TCRdb stores in-frame clones only, minus some. The sample lists about 440,000 clones; roughly 88% were seen once. The specimen comprised peripheral blood, sampled in a trial of Ad26.COV2.S vaccine versus placebo. Every receptor here comes from a person aged 18-65 years who received the Ad26.COV2.S COVID-19 vaccine or a placebo.

J is TRBJ2-2 and V is TRBV6-4; 7 nucleotides match TRBD1. Germline V gene data show CDR1 as MRHNA and CDR2 as SNTAGT. V dropped 6 bases and J dropped 4; count of bases not matched to a gene: 11. The CDR3 covers 16 residues. CDR3: CASSPRQGATTGELFF. The CDR3 coding sequence is TGTGCCAGCAGCCCGAGACAGGGAGCGACCACCGGGGAGCTGTTTTTT.

The chain joins TRBV19 to TRBJ2-2; D unresolved. V was clipped by 1 base and J by 1 base, with 10 bases between them. Germline V lookup: CDR1 LNHDA, CDR2 SQIVND (reference sequence). This CDR3 contains 16 residues. CDR3 nucleotides: TGTGCCAGTAGTATAGGGATCATTGGGAACACCGGGGAGCTGTTTTTT. This codes for CASSIGIIGNTGELFF.

This clone was seen only once. The chain links TRBV7-8 to TRBJ1-1; the match to TRBD1 covers 8 bases. The germline V gene has CDR1 SGHVS and CDR2 FQNEAQ. The length of the CDR3 is 16 residues. V lost 0 bases, J lost 4 bases, and 7 bases stayed unmatched. Here the CDR3 DNA reads TGTGCCAGCAGCTTAGCGGGGAACAGGGGGGGCACTGAAGCTTTCTTT. Its translation: CASSLAGNRGGTEAFF.

V gene TRBV5-6 combines with J gene TRBJ2-6; 7 bases align to TRBD1. The CDR3 is 15 amino acids. Trimming removed 4 bases from V and 2 bases from J; junction bases left unmatched: 3. Germline V gene lookup returns CDR1 SGHDT and CDR2 YYEEEE. The CDR3 DNA reads TGTGCCAGCAGCAAACAGGGGCCTGGGGCCAACGTCCTGACTTTC. The encoded protein is CASSKQGPGANVLTF.

The chain carries TRBV28 and TRBJ2-1, with D perhaps assigned TRBD1 or TRBD2 (5 bases each). V was shortened by 5 bases and J by 3 bases, with 14 bases between the two germline ends. This CDR3 comprises 15 residues. Germline V lookup: CDR1 MDHEN, CDR2 SYDVKM. CDR3 residues: CASSPLARGYNEQFF. The DNA for the CDR3 is TGTGCCAGCAGTCCCTTAGCGAGGGGCTACAATGAGCAGTTCTTC. The full variable domain, completed using reference TRBV28 and TRBJ2-1, is DVKVTQSSRYLVKRTGEKVFLECVQDMDHENMFWYRQDPGLGLRLIYFSYDVKMKEKGDIPEGYSVSREKKERFSLILESASTNQTSMYLCASSPLARGYNEQFFGPGTRLTVL.

The chain carries TRBV28 and TRBJ2-4; the D is unclear. V was clipped by 3 bases and J by 5 bases, with 14 bases between them. The germline V gene has CDR1 MDHEN and CDR2 SYDVKM. The CDR3 has 15 residues. CDR3 in amino acids: CASSFPTGSQNIQYF. The CDR3 nucleotides read TGTGCCAGCAGTTTCCCCACCGGGTCCCAAAACATTCAGTACTTC.

This chain's CDR3 is CASSLWTSGSSGANVLTF. The CDR3 coding sequence is TGTGCCAGTAGTCTCTGGACTAGCGGGAGCTCTGGGGCCAACGTCCTGACTTTC. The chain recombines TRBV19 with TRBJ2-6; 13 bases align to TRBD2. Per the germline V gene, CDR1 is LNHDA and CDR2 is SQIVND (reference sequence). The V and J ends lost 5 bases and 0 bases, in that order; junction bases with no gene match: 4. The CDR3 totals 18 residues.

This chain joins TRBV11-2 and TRBJ2-6, with 8 bases aligning to TRBD1. CDR1 and CDR2 from the germline V gene are SGHAT and FQNNGV. This CDR3 spans 18 amino acids. Trimming cost V 5 bases and J 0 bases; bases outside gene matches: 9. In DNA, the CDR3 is TGTGCCAGCAGCAGCCCTACAGGGGGGACCTCTGGGGCCAACGTCCTGACTTTC. Amino acid sequence: CASSSPTGGTSGANVLTF.

V usage is TRBV9 and J usage is TRBJ2-1, with D perhaps TRBD2 (5 bases). The CDR3 covers 12 residues. CDR1 SGDLS and CDR2 YYNGEE come from the germline V gene. Trimming left V 3 bases short and J 8 bases short, with 9 bases between. This CDR3 reads CASSDRRDEQFF. CDR3 in DNA: TGTGCCAGCAGCGACCGGCGGGATGAGCAGTTCTTC.

In DNA form, the CDR3 reads TGTGCCACCAGACGGGGGGACACTGAAGCTTTCTTT. This encodes CATRRGDTEAFF. V usage is TRBV24-1 and J usage is TRBJ1-1; D perhaps matches TRBD1 (5 bases). Looked up from germline, CDR1 is KGHDR and CDR2 is SFDVKD. V lost 7 bases and J lost 3, with 8 bases in between. CDR3 size: 12 residues.

This chain connects TRBV4-3 to TRBJ2-2; a weak D match, TRBD1 (6 bases). The germline V gene encodes CDR1 LGHNA and CDR2 YSLEER. The germline V and J ends were trimmed by 5 bases and 6 bases, with 7 bases remaining between them. CDR3 length equals 12 residues. CDR3 in amino acids: CASSAGAGELFF. Written as DNA, the CDR3 is TGCGCCAGCAGCGCAGGGGCCGGGGAGCTGTTTTTT.

The rearrangement uses TRBV14 and TRBJ2-7; 7 bases map to TRBD1. The CDR3 has 14 amino acids. Germline V lookup: CDR1 SGHDN, CDR2 FVKESK. The junction had 2 bases not matched to a gene; V was cut back by 1 base and J by 2 bases. For the CDR3, the DNA is TGTGCCAGCAGCCAAGGGACAGGCCCCTACGAGCAGTACTTC. This gives the protein CASSQGTGPYEQYF.

The chain links TRBV6-5 to TRBJ1-2; TRBD1 aligns across 7 bases. V shed 6 bases and J 3 bases; nucleotides not matched to a gene: 4. CDR1 is MNHEY and CDR2 is SVGAGI in the germline V gene. The CDR3 extends over 13 amino acids. The CDR3 sequence: CASRSTGYYGYTF. DNA of the CDR3: TGTGCCAGCAGGTCGACAGGGTACTATGGCTACACCTTC.